This is a list of T cell receptor beta chains from one sample in a study of control samples from healthy donors and cancer patients. Sequencing was performed with immunoSEQ multiplex PCR; in TCRdb, only in-frame clones are kept and a portion is missing. The sample lists 100,000 or so clones, about 79% seen once, with about 10% in the top ten. Input material: blood. These receptors were collected from a woman aged 25 to 45 in good health. CDR3s include the opening cysteine and the closing phenylalanine or tryptophan. The D gene is left open where the match is weak. Not all rows give a size; the values are once, few, many and, for expanded clones, a class.

TRBV15,TRBJ2-7,15,-,-,TGTGCCACCAGCAGAGAGCAGGGGTCCTCCTACGAGCAGTACTTC,CATSREQGSSYEQYF
TRBV10-1,TRBJ1-1,13,few,-,TGCGCCAGCAGTGAGTCCGGGAGGACTGAAGCTTTCTTT,CASSESGRTEAFF
TRBV11-3,TRBJ2-2,15,few,TRBD1,TGTGCCAGCAGCGCAGGGGGATTCGACACCGGGGAGCTGTTTTTT,CASSAGGFDTGELFF
TRBV19,TRBJ1-6,16,once,-,TGTGCCAGTAGCTCCCGGGGGACGGAACCTAATTCACCCCTCCACTTT,CASSSRGTEPNSPLHF
TRBV7-7,TRBJ2-1,15,-,TRBD2,TGTGCCAGCAGCGAACTAGCGGGGGGCCGTAATGAGCAGTTCTTC,CASSELAGGRNEQFF
TRBV18,TRBJ1-1,16,-,TRBD1,TGTGCCAGCTCACCCGGGACAGGGTATGTTGGTACTGAAGCTTTCTTT,CASSPGTGYVGTEAFF
TRBV7-3,TRBJ1-6,14,-,TRBD1,TGTGCCAGCAGCTTCGGACAGGGCAATTCACCCCTCCACTTT,CASSFGQGNSPLHF
TRBV5-6,TRBJ1-2,13,-,-,TGTGCCAGCAGTTCCGGGACGCTCCGTGGCTACACCTTC,CASSSGTLRGYTF
TRBV14,TRBJ1-2,13,once,-,TGTGCCAGCAGCCAAGACTCCTGGGGAGGCTACACCTTC,CASSQDSWGGYTF
TRBV11-2,TRBJ2-7,16,few,-,TGTGCCAGCAGCTTCGTACGGGGAAAGAGCTCCTACGAGCAGTACTTC,CASSFVRGKSSYEQYF
TRBV2,TRBJ2-5,14,-,-,TGTGCCAGCAGTGAAGCCACAGGGCCGGAGACCCAGTACTTC,CASSEATGPETQYF
TRBV10-3,TRBJ1-1,13,few,TRBD1,TGTGCCATCAGACCAGGGGGCGGCACTGAAGCTTTCTTT,CAIRPGGGTEAFF
TRBV5-1,TRBJ2-1,15,-,TRBD1,TGCGCCAGCAGCGAGTCGGGACAGTTCTACAATGAGCAGTTCTTC,CASSESGQFYNEQFF
TRBV7-2,TRBJ2-1,15,-,-,TGTGCCAGCAGACGAAAGGGGGGGGGCCGCAATGAGCAGTTCTTC,CASRRKGGGRNEQFF
TRBV7-8,TRBJ2-7,15,-,TRBD2,TGTGCCAGCAGCCTAACGACGGGAGGTTACTACGAGCAGTACTTC,CASSLTTGGYYEQYF
TRBV19,TRBJ2-5,14,-,TRBD1,TGTGCCAGTAGTACGACAGGGCTCCAAGAGACCCAGTACTTC,CASSTTGLQETQYF
TRBV6-6,TRBJ1-5,14,-,TRBD1,TGTGCCAGCAGTTCCAGGACAGGGGGACAGCCCCAGCATTTT,CASSSRTGGQPQHF
TRBV19,TRBJ1-4,14,-,TRBD1,TGTGCCAGTACCCCGGGACAGGGACAGGAAAAACTGTTTTTT,CASTPGQGQEKLFF
TRBV7-9,TRBJ1-1,15,medium-sized,TRBD1,TGTGCCAGCAGCGCCTTGACAGGGAAGAGCACTGAAGCTTTCTTT,CASSALTGKSTEAFF
TRBV6-5,TRBJ2-3,13,-,-,TGTGCCAGCAGTCGGGACTTCACAGATACGCAGTATTTT,CASSRDFTDTQYF
TRBV27,TRBJ2-3,14,-,TRBD1,TGTGCCAGCAGCGAGGACAGGCGCACAGATACGCAGTATTTT,CASSEDRRTDTQYF
TRBV7-8,TRBJ1-1,13,few,-,TGTGCCAGCACCCCCCCACTGAACACTGAAGCTTTCTTT,CASTPPLNTEAFF
TRBV11-2,TRBJ1-2,11,few,-,TGTGCCAGCAGCACCGGAGGTGGCTACACCTTC,CASSTGGGYTF
TRBV4-3,TRBJ2-1,16,once,-,TGCGCCAGCAGCCAAGATTGGGATCATAACTACAATGAGCAGTTCTTC,CASSQDWDHNYNEQFF
TRBV2,TRBJ1-2,15,-,-,TGTGCCAGCAGTGAAGCGCACGACAAGGACTATGGCTACACCTTC,CASSEAHDKDYGYTF
TRBV12-3/TRBV12-4,TRBJ1-1,12,-,-,TGTGCCAGCACCCCGAGCAGGGTAGGAGCTTTCTTT,CASTPSRVGAFF
TRBV11-3,TRBJ2-7,13,few,-,TGTGCCAGCAGCTTAGTAGAGGGTTCCGAGCAGTACTTC,CASSLVEGSEQYF
TRBV11-2,TRBJ2-7,13,once,-,TGTGCCAGCAGCTTACGGGGAGCCCCCGAGCAGTACTTC,CASSLRGAPEQYF
TRBV19,TRBJ2-3,14,-,TRBD1,TGTGCCACTGCGGACAGGGGTTTTGGTGATACGCAGTATTTT,CATADRGFGDTQYF
TRBV2,TRBJ1-3,16,-,-,TGTGCCAGCAGTGAAGGGAGGGGCATCTCTGGAAACACCATATATTTT,CASSEGRGISGNTIYF
TRBV29-1,TRBJ1-1,15,-,-,TGCAGCGTTCGAACCCCAGGGTACCGGAACACTGAAGCTTTCTTT,CSVRTPGYRNTEAFF
TRBV3-1/TRBV3-2,TRBJ1-5,15,-,-,TGTGCCAGCAGCCAAGGGGAAAAAAGCAATCAGCCCCAGCATTTT,CASSQGEKSNQPQHF
TRBV6-1,TRBJ1-1,15,-,-,TGTGCCAGCAGTGATAAGGCGGCCATGAACACTGAAGCTTTCTTT,CASSDKAAMNTEAFF
TRBV11-2,TRBJ2-7,18,-,TRBD1,TGTGCCAGCAGCTTAATGGCCGGACAGGATCTAAACTCCTACGAGCAGTACTTC,CASSLMAGQDLNSYEQYF
TRBV5-4,TRBJ2-5,12,-,-,TGTGCCAGCAGCCGTAGCCAAGAGACCCAGTACTTC,CASSRSQETQYF
TRBV6-6,TRBJ1-2,12,-,-,TGTGCCAGCAACCGCCGCAACTATGGCTACACCTTC,CASNRRNYGYTF
TRBV30,TRBJ2-2,15,few,-,TGTGCCTGGAGTGTACCAGGGGCTAGAACCGGGGAGCTGTTTTTT,CAWSVPGARTGELFF
TRBV2,TRBJ1-3,14,-,TRBD1,TGTGCCAGCAGTTACAGGGGCGGTAGGGGCACCATATATTTT,CASSYRGGRGTIYF
TRBV4-2,TRBJ1-1,15,-,-,TGTGCCAGCAGCCAAGCAGGTCCTGGGCGGGGGCGAGCTTTCTTT,CASSQAGPGRGRAFF
TRBV6-6,TRBJ1-1,15,-,TRBD1,TGTGCCAGCAGTTACGGGACAGGGGGAGGTTCTGAAGCTTTCTTT,CASSYGTGGGSEAFF
TRBV19,TRBJ2-3,16,-,-,TGTGCCAGTAGTCCCCCGACCCTCCGAGGCACAGATACGCAGTATTTT,CASSPPTLRGTDTQYF
TRBV9,TRBJ2-5,15,-,TRBD2,TGTGCCAGCAGCGTTGTCGGCGGGGGGCAAGAGACCCAGTACTTC,CASSVVGGGQETQYF
TRBV12-3/TRBV12-4,TRBJ2-5,13,few,-,TGTGCCAGCAGTTCCGGACAGACAGGGACCCAGTACTTC,CASSSGQTGTQYF
TRBV6-4,TRBJ2-2,13,-,-,TGTGCCAGCAGTGACTCTGCGTCCGGGGAGCTGTTTTTT,CASSDSASGELFF
TRBV24-1,TRBJ2-3,17,-,TRBD2,TGTGCCACCAGTGACCAGAAGACTAGCGGGGGCACAGATACGCAGTATTTT,CATSDQKTSGGTDTQYF
TRBV3-1/TRBV3-2,TRBJ2-7,16,-,TRBD2,TGTGCCAGCAGCCCAAAGCCGGGACTAGCGGGGTTTGAGCAGTACTTC,CASSPKPGLAGFEQYF
TRBV7-8,TRBJ1-6,15,-,-,TGTGCCAGCAGCTTAAATGGGGCAGGGGATTCACCCCTCCACTTT,CASSLNGAGDSPLHF
TRBV7-9,TRBJ1-2,15,-,-,TGTGCCAGCAGCCCTTCGGGAGAAGCTAACTATGGCTACACCTTC,CASSPSGEANYGYTF
TRBV5-5,TRBJ2-7,12,-,-,TGTGCCAGCAGCTCGATTCCCTACGAGCAGTACTTC,CASSSIPYEQYF
TRBV29-1,TRBJ1-1,11,-,-,TGCAGCGTTGTAGTCGGAACTGAAGCTTTCTTT,CSVVVGTEAFF
TRBV11-2,TRBJ1-1,14,few,-,TGTGCCAGCAGCTTACGCCCGGCGAGGACTGAAGCTTTCTTT,CASSLRPARTEAFF
TRBV15,TRBJ1-2,15,few,TRBD1,TGTGCCACCAGCAGAGAACCGGGACAGGGCTTCGGCTACACCTTC,CATSREPGQGFGYTF
TRBV24-1,TRBJ2-1,16,-,TRBD2,TGTGCCACCAGTGATTATAGTAGCGGGCCCTACAATGAGCAGTTCTTC,CATSDYSSGPYNEQFF
TRBV7-9,TRBJ2-3,13,-,-,TGTGCCAGCAGCCCCAACGGGGGAGATACGCAGTATTTT,CASSPNGGDTQYF
TRBV3-1/TRBV3-2,TRBJ1-1,15,-,-,TGTGCCAGCAGCCAAGGGTGGGCGGGCGCGGCTGAAGCTTTCTTT,CASSQGWAGAAEAFF